These 18 T cell receptor beta chains share one sample of origin, sequenced in a study of cytomegalovirus exposure and HLA in healthy donors. A multiplex PCR was run with 60 Vbeta primers and 13 Jbeta primers. Profiled with immunoSEQ multiplex PCR; TCRdb holds only in-frame clones, not every one. The table records 63,000 or so clones, under 85% of them present only once. Material for sequencing was PBMCs. These TCRs come from a woman in her 30s in good health and CMV-seronegative.

Worth noting for this clone: The junction departs from germline at one end; a sequencing error may be responsible. The V call is TRBV7-9, the J call TRBJ1-2; D call uncertain. Germline V gene sequence: CDR1 SEHNR, CDR2 FQNEAQ (reference sequence). This CDR3 region has 13 residues. CDR3 in DNA: TGTGCCAGCAGCCCCGTCTCGGCTAGTGGCTGCACCTTC. Translating it yields CASSPVSASGCTF.

The chain links TRBV19 to TRBJ1-1; TRBD1 aligns across 7 bases. CDR3 length: 15 residues. V lost 1 base and J lost 2; bases outside the gene matches: 4. Germline-derived CDR1 and CDR2 are LNHDA and SQIVND (reference sequence). Here the CDR3 DNA reads TGTGCCAGTAGTATAGGGACAGGAATCAACACTGAAGCTTTCTTT. Translated, it gives CASSIGTGINTEAFF. The full variable domain, rest sourced from reference TRBV19 and TRBJ1-1, is DGGITQSPKYLFRKEGQNVTLSCEQNLNHDAMYWYRQDPGQGLRLIYYSQIVNDFQKGDIAEGYSVSREKKESFPLTVTSAQKNPTAFYLCASSIGTGINTEAFFGQGTRLTVV.

The chain carries TRBV7-2 and TRBJ2-5; 12 nucleotides agree with TRBD2. V lost 0 bases, J lost 5 bases, and 7 bases stayed unmatched. The CDR3 is made up of 17 amino acids. Germline CDR1 is SGHTA and CDR2 is FQGNSA. The CDR3 sequence: CASSLASSGGARETQYF. The DNA for the CDR3 is TGTGCCAGCAGCTTAGCGTCTAGCGGGGGGGCTAGGGAGACCCAGTACTTC.

As concerns this clone: At one boundary the junction diverges from the germline segment, which might be a read error. The rearrangement links TRBV20-1 to TRBJ2-3; D unclear. The CDR3 spans 11 residues. The germline V gene has CDR1 DFQATT and CDR2 SNEGSKA (reference sequence). The CDR3 nucleotides are TGCAGTGCTAGGTGGCAGGCGTCTGCGTCATTT. This translates into CSARWQASASF.

This clone was seen a few times. The CDR3 here is CASSYSADEAFF. As DNA, the CDR3 is TGTGCCAGCAGTTACTCGGCGGATGAAGCTTTCTTT. The chain links TRBV6-6 to TRBJ1-1, with D hard to call. V lost 0 bases to trimming and J lost 7 bases, with 6 bases between them. The CDR3 is 12 amino acids. CDR1 and CDR2 (germline): MNHNY, SVGAGI (reference sequence).

This CDR3 is CASSRTGESDEQYF. CDR3 nucleotide sequence: TGTGCCAGTAGTAGAACAGGGGAGAGCGACGAGCAGTACTTC. The rearrangement uses TRBV19 and TRBJ2-7; the match to TRBD1 covers 7 bases. Germline lookup yields CDR1 LNHDA and CDR2 SQIVND (reference sequence). The CDR3 runs to 14 residues. J lost 5 bases, V lost 4 bases, and 8 bases had no gene match.

The sample holds a few counts of this clone. J is TRBJ1-5 and V is TRBV30; D may be TRBD1 (6 bases). CDR3 length: 14 residues. The germline CDR1 and CDR2 sequences are GTSNPN and SVGIG (reference sequence). V was trimmed by 4 bases and J by 7 bases, leaving 17 bases between them. In DNA form, the CDR3 reads TGTGCCTGGAATCTGGCAGGGGTGGGGCAGCCCCAGCATTTT. This sequence encodes CAWNLAGVGQPQHF. Full variable domain (remainder filled in from reference TRBV30 and TRBJ1-5): SQTIHQWPATLVQPVGSPLSLECTVEGTSNPNLYWYRQAAGRGLQLLFYSVGIGQISSEVPQNLSASRPQDRQFILSSKKLLLSDSGFYLCAWNLAGVGQPQHFGDGTRLSIL.

The chain carries TRBV19 and TRBJ2-1; 14 bases map to TRBD2. V trimming: 8 bases; J trimming: 7 bases; junction bases outside the gene matches: 4. Germline V gene sequence: CDR1 LNHDA, CDR2 SQIVND (reference sequence). The CDR3 length is 14 residues. The CDR3 DNA is TGTGCCAGTGGACTAGCGGGAGGAGGAAATGAGCAGTTCTTC. This translates into CASGLAGGGNEQFF.

The V call is TRBV10-3, the J call TRBJ1-2; D is undetermined. Germline V lookup: CDR1 ENHRY, CDR2 SYGVKD. This CDR3 spans 12 amino acids. Trimming took 3 bases from V and 7 from J, leaving 9 bases between them. The CDR3 DNA sequence: TGTGCCATCAGTGACCGGTATAGTGGCTACACCTTC. Amino acid sequence: CAISDRYSGYTF.

J is TRBJ2-3 and V is TRBV18, with TRBD1 as a possible D gene (6 bases). The CDR3 runs 15 residues. Between the trimmed V and J ends, which lost 2 bases and 1 base, there was a span of 10 bases. Germline CDR1 and CDR2: KGHSH and LQKENI. The CDR3 sequence: CASSPGRGGTDTQYF. Written as DNA, the CDR3 is TGTGCCAGCTCACCAGGCAGGGGAGGCACAGATACGCAGTATTTT.

The chain links TRBV19 to TRBJ1-5, with 8 positions matching TRBD1. The germline V gene encodes CDR1 LNHDA and CDR2 SQIVND (reference sequence). Losses at the gene ends were 5 bases for V and 4 bases for J; bases not matched to a gene: 4. The CDR3 totals 14 residues. The CDR3 nucleotides read TGTGCCAGTAGTGGGACAGGTTTTAATCAGCCCCAGCATTTT. Its protein is CASSGTGFNQPQHF.

The V and J genes are TRBV4-3 and TRBJ1-5, with 8 bases identical to TRBD1. V lost 0 bases, J lost 10 bases, and 23 bases stayed unmatched. The CDR3 runs to 20 residues. Per germline, CDR1 LGHNA and CDR2 YSLEER. The CDR3 DNA reads as TGCGCCAGCAGCCAAGAGACCTTACATAAGTCAGGGGGCCATTTCCTACCCCAGCATTTT. This translates into CASSQETLHKSGGHFLPQHF.

The gene calls are TRBV7-9 and TRBJ1-1, with 10 bases matching TRBD1. The CDR3 sequence is 15 residues long. The germline V gene encodes CDR1 SEHNR and CDR2 FQNEAQ (reference sequence). The V segment lost 4 bases and the J segment 6 bases; nucleotides outside the gene matches: 8. The DNA of the CDR3 is TGTGCCAGCAGCTCTCCTGGGACAGGGGCCCCTGAAGCTTTCTTT. Translated, it gives CASSSPGTGAPEAFF.

The table lists this clone with a count of one. J is TRBJ1-2 and V is TRBV7-9; TRBD1 matches 8 bases. Germline values: CDR1 SEHNR, CDR2 FQNEAQ (reference sequence). The CDR3 has 12 amino acids. Losses at the gene ends were 5 bases for V and 5 bases for J; bases not matched to a gene: 1. CDR3 in DNA: TGTGCCAGCAGCCGGACAGGGTATGGCTACACCTTC. Translating gives CASSRTGYGYTF. Complete variable domain (other parts from reference TRBV7-9 and TRBJ1-2): DTGVSQNPRHKITKRGQNVTFRCDPISEHNRLYWYRQTLGQGPEFLTYFQNEAQLEKSRLLSDRFSAERPKGSFSTLEIQRTEQGDSAMYLCASSRTGYGYTFGSGTRLTVV.

J is TRBJ2-3 and V is TRBV11-3, with TRBD1 matching 9 bases. V dropped 5 bases and J dropped 5; count of bases not matched to a gene: 8. Germline V lookup: CDR1 SGHNT, CDR2 YENEEA. CDR3 length: 15 residues. CDR3 in DNA: TGTGCCAGCAGCCCCGGACAGGGGTTGGTAGATACGCAGTATTTT. Translating gives CASSPGQGLVDTQYF. The entire variable domain, with the rest obtained from reference TRBV11-3 and TRBJ2-3, is as follows: EAGVVQSPRYKIIEKKQPVAFWCNPISGHNTLYWYLQNLGQGPELLIRYENEEAVDDSQLPKDRFSAERLKGVDSTLKIQPAELGDSAVYLCASSPGQGLVDTQYFGPGTRLTVL.

J is TRBJ2-1 and V is TRBV25-1, with TRBD1 matching over 11 bases. Germline V lookup: CDR1 MGHDK, CDR2 SYGVNS. The CDR3 contains 18 residues. V lost 4 bases to trimming and J lost 0 bases; unmatched junction nucleotides: 8. The CDR3 is CASSGTGGQRGSYNEQFF. The CDR3 bases are TGTGCCAGCAGTGGGACAGGGGGCCAGCGGGGCTCCTACAATGAGCAGTTCTTC.

The genes are TRBV5-6 and TRBJ2-4; 10 positions agree with TRBD1. Germline V gene data show CDR1 as SGHDT and CDR2 as YYEEEE. CDR3 length: 17 residues. V trimming: 4 bases; J trimming: 7 bases; junction bases outside the gene matches: 14. The DNA for the CDR3 is TGTGCCAGCAGCCCAGATTGGGACAGGGGACCCGGGAACATTCAGTACTTC. The encoded protein is CASSPDWDRGPGNIQYF.

This chain links TRBV6-5 with TRBJ2-2; 10 bases fit TRBD2. Germline V gene lookup returns CDR1 MNHEY and CDR2 SVGAGI. Losses at the gene ends were 6 bases for V and 6 bases for J; bases not matched to a gene: 7. The CDR3 spans 15 residues. The CDR3, as DNA: TGTGCCAGCAGCACCCTAGCGGGAGAAGCCGGGGAGCTGTTTTTT. As protein: CASSTLAGEAGELFF.